The 20 T cell receptor beta chains listed next were all sequenced from one sample in a study of tumor-infiltrating lymphocytes in primary liver carcinoma. Making TCR beta cDNA involved approximately 530 ng total RNA and a constant-region primer. Libraries for TCR beta were built through three nested multiplex PCR rounds, which together made up a slightly modified ARM-PCR procedure. Use of TRBV1-TRBV30 forward primers with a C-beta reverse primer characterized the first two PCR rounds, which lasted about 9 cycles each. TCRdb redid the calling of the multiplex PCR reads with MiXCR, one entry per CDR3 protein. The sample includes 190,000 or so distinct CDR3 sequences, about 65% of them seen just once. Unsorted whole blood yielded the blood RNA, and germline DNA was also extracted. Sequencing used peripheral blood. The receptors shown here come from a woman aged 55-75 years with primary liver carcinoma and hepatitis B virus infection.

This clonotype was picked up a small number of times. A much larger clonotype is one base distant, so this may be a read error. The genes are TRBV11-2 and TRBJ2-1; D is perhaps TRBD2 (6 bases). The CDR3 runs 13 residues. CDR1 and CDR2 (germline): SGHAT, FQNNGV. The CDR3 protein is CTSSTRTGVEQFF. The CDR3 region has the DNA TGTACCAGCAGCACCCGGACGGGGGTGGAGCAGTTCTTC. Based on the CDR3 plus reference TRBV11-2 and TRBJ2-1, the full variable domain is EAGVAQSPRYKIIEKRQSVAFWCNPISGHATLYWYQQILGQGPKLLIQFQNNGVVDDSQLPKDRFSAERLKGVDSTLKIQPAKLEDSAVYLCTSSTRTGVEQFFGPGTRLTVL.

Of note for this clonotype: This may stem from a read error, because a much larger clone lies one nucleotide away. The chain has TRBV4-1 and TRBJ2-7; D is perhaps TRBD1 (6 bases). The CDR3 extends over 16 amino acids. Germline V CDR1 and CDR2: MGHRA, YSYEKL. For the CDR3, the DNA is TGCGCCAGCAACCAAGATGCGGCAGGGGCCTCCTACGAGCAGTACTTC. Protein sequence: CASNQDAAGASYEQYF.

The chain joins TRBV6-2 or TRBV6-3 to TRBJ1-1, with D possibly TRBD1 on 6 matching bases. Between the trimmed V and J ends, which lost 2 bases and 6 bases, there was a span of 13 bases. There are 14 residues in the CDR3. Germline V gene sequence: CDR1 MNHEY, CDR2 SVGEGT. The CDR3: CASSYAGARPEAFF. CDR3 coding DNA: TGTGCCAGCAGTTACGCAGGGGCGCGCCCTGAAGCTTTCTTT.

For this clonotype: Mismatch with germline at one junction end may stem from a read error. The chain is built from TRBV30 and TRBJ2-1, with 13 bases matching TRBD2. The CDR3 is 18 residues long. Germline values: CDR1 GTSNPN, CDR2 SVGIG (reference sequence). CDR3 in amino acids: CAWSVRTSGRSSYSEQFF. CDR3 bases: TGTGCCTGGAGTGTAAGGACTAGCGGGAGAAGCTCCTACAGTGAGCAGTTCTTC.

About this clonotype itself: One junction end disagrees with the germline gene, perhaps due to a read error. The V and J genes are TRBV7-9 and TRBJ1-3; unclear D gene. This CDR3 region has 15 residues. Germline lookup yields CDR1 SEHNR and CDR2 FQNEAQ (reference sequence). The CDR3 spells CTSSLEHLSGNTIYF. DNA for the CDR3: TGTACCAGCAGCTTAGAACACCTCTCCGGAAACACCATATATTTT.

About this clonotype itself: One end of the junction does not line up with germline, which may come from a read error. This rearrangement joins TRBV11-3 to TRBJ2-3; no firm D call. Germline CDR1 reads SGHNT; CDR2 reads YENEEA. The CDR3 extends over 17 amino acids. The DNA for the CDR3 is TGTGCCAGCAGCTTTCCCTTGATAACTCTTAGCACAGATAGGCAGTATTTT. It yields the protein CASSFPLITLSTDRQYF.

In the case of this clonotype: With a much larger clone just one base away, this may be a read error. This chain connects TRBV7-4 to TRBJ1-5; D is unclear. This CDR3 contains 15 residues. Germline V lookup: CDR1 SGHVT, CDR2 SQSDAQ. The CDR3 coding sequence is TGTGTCAGCAGCTTGCTGTGGTTCTGGAATCAGCCCCAGCATTTT. Protein sequence: CVSSLLWFWNQPQHF.

The chain recombines TRBV28 with TRBJ2-7; TRBD1 matches 10 bases. The junction had 9 bases not matched to a gene; V was cut back by 5 bases and J by 5 bases. Germline values: CDR1 MDHEN, CDR2 SYDVKM. CDR3 length: 15 amino acids. The CDR3 coding sequence is TGTGCCAGCAGTCGGAAACCGGGACAGGGGCACGAGCAGTACTTC. Residues: CASSRKPGQGHEQYF.

Regarding this clonotype: The junction does not match germline at one end; this may be a read error. The chain uses TRBV6-2 or TRBV6-3 and TRBJ2-3; D not certain. The CDR3 is 14 residues long. CDR1 MNHEY and CDR2 SVGEGT come from the germline V gene. In DNA form, the CDR3 reads TGTGCCAGAAGTTACGGCGGCAGCACAGATACGCAGTATTTT. Protein product: CARSYGGSTDTQYF.

This chain links TRBV28 with TRBJ1-2; the D is unclear. This CDR3 region has 15 residues. Germline loops: CDR1 MDHEN, CDR2 SYDVKM. V was clipped by 5 bases and J by 4 bases, with 17 bases between them. The CDR3 region is CASSTSTWQRYGYTF. CDR3 nucleotides: TGTGCCAGCAGTACTTCAACCTGGCAGCGCTATGGCTACACCTTC.

Of note for this clonotype: Sequence at one end of the junction differs from germline and may be a read error. CDR3: CASSRGQGSTESFF. Written as DNA, the CDR3 is TGTGCCAGTAGCCGAGGACAGGGGAGCACTGAATCTTTCTTT. V gene TRBV11-2 combines with J gene TRBJ1-1, with TRBD1 matching 9 bases. The germline V gene has CDR1 SGHAT and CDR2 FQNNGV. The CDR3 extends over 14 amino acids. Drawing the rest from reference TRBV11-2 and TRBJ1-1, the complete variable domain is EAGVAQSPRYKIIEKRQSVAFWCNPISGHATLYWYQQILGQGPKLLIQFQNNGVVDDSQLPKDRFSAERLKGVDSTLKIQPAKLEDSAVYLCASSRGQGSTESFFGQGTRLTVV.

A note on this clonotype: At one of its ends the junction is not consistent with the germline gene, which may arise from a read error. J is TRBJ2-1 and V is TRBV29-1; TRBD2 is a possible D gene (6 bases). The CDR3 totals 17 residues. The V gene's germline CDR1 is SQVTM and CDR2 ANQGSEA. Here the CDR3 reads CSVEGGLAVKFYNEQFF. The CDR3 nucleotides are TGCAGCGTTGAGGGGGGTCTAGCAGTAAAGTTCTACAATGAGCAATTCTTC.

About this clonotype: This sequence may be a read error, since a much larger clone differs from it by one base. The chain couples TRBV6-5 to TRBJ1-4, with unresolved D. Germline V gene data show CDR1 as MNHEY and CDR2 as SVGAGI. The CDR3 runs to 14 residues. CDR3: CVSSRTGLGEKLFF. The CDR3 coding sequence is TGTGTCAGCAGTCGGACGGGCCTCGGAGAAAAACTGTTTTTT.

Concerning this clonotype: With a much larger clone just one base away, this may be a read error. This sequence joins TRBV28 and TRBJ2-1; D possibly corresponds to TRBD2 (5 bases). The V gene's germline CDR1 is MDHEN and CDR2 SYDVKM. The CDR3 covers 12 residues. The CDR3, as DNA: TGTGCCAGCAGTACTAGGCGTAATGAGCAGCTCTTC. Amino acid sequence: CASSTRRNEQLF.

Ten or more counts support this clonotype. The rearrangement joins TRBV29-1 to TRBJ2-1; TRBD1 agrees at 8 bases. Germline V gene data show CDR1 as SQVTM and CDR2 as ANQGSEA. J was trimmed by 10 bases and V by 3 bases; bases with no gene match: 11. The CDR3 spans 14 residues. The CDR3 here is CSVDARGRVREQFF. The CDR3 DNA is TGCAGCGTTGACGCCAGGGGGCGGGTCAGGGAGCAGTTCTTC.

The chain combines TRBV28 with TRBJ1-4, with D unresolved. Germline CDR1 and CDR2: MDHEN and SYDVKM. The CDR3 is 16 residues long. V lost 2 bases and J lost 0, with 10 bases in between. CDR3 loop: CASSLRQAATNEKLFF. The CDR3 DNA reads TGTGCCAGCAGTTTAAGGCAGGCTGCAACTAATGAAAAACTGTTTTTT.

This clonotype is medium-sized. V is TRBV11-2 and J is TRBJ1-4; no reliable D call. V was shortened by 3 bases and J by 0 bases, with 8 bases between the two germline ends. Germline CDR1 reads SGHAT; CDR2 reads FQNNGV. There are 15 residues in the CDR3. The CDR3 bases are TGTGCCAGCAGCTTCTGGGGAGCAACTAATGAAAAACTGTTTTTT. It yields the protein CASSFWGATNEKLFF.

Turning to this clonotype: An end of the junction does not agree with germline; a read error may underlie this. The chain couples TRBV29-1 to TRBJ1-2, with D possibly TRBD1 on 6 matching bases. The CDR3 spans 14 residues. Germline loops: CDR1 SQVTM, CDR2 ANQGSEA. The CDR3 loop reads CSVKFGQSIYDYTF. The CDR3 DNA sequence: TGCAGCGTCAAGTTTGGACAGTCGATCTATGACTACACCTTC.

The chain carries TRBV11-2 and TRBJ2-1, with D unresolved. The CDR3 sequence is 11 residues long. Looked up from germline, CDR1 is SGHAT and CDR2 is FQNNGV. The V and J ends lost 3 bases and 16 bases respectively, with 13 bases between them. The CDR3 sequence is CASSFGRERFF. DNA for the CDR3: TGTGCCAGCAGCTTTGGGCGTGAGCGATTCTTC. The full variable domain, its missing parts supplied by reference TRBV11-2 and TRBJ2-1, is EAGVAQSPRYKIIEKRQSVAFWCNPISGHATLYWYQQILGQGPKLLIQFQNNGVVDDSQLPKDRFSAERLKGVDSTLKIQPAKLEDSAVYLCASSFGRERFFGPGTRLTVL.

There are many counts of this clonotype. V and J are TRBV13 and TRBJ2-5; D is possibly TRBD1 (5 bases). With 1 base removed from V and 4 bases from J, the gap between germline ends came to 10 bases. This CDR3 is built from 14 residues. In germline, CDR1 is PRHDT, CDR2 FYEKMQ (reference sequence). The CDR3 bases are TGTGCCAGCAGCTTAGCAGCAGGGCGAGAGACCCAGTACTTC. This gives the protein CASSLAAGRETQYF.